Detailed here is one T cell receptor (beta chain). Its antigen remains unknown. Treatment here: roughly ten-day PBMC culture with coronavirus spike peptide pools or control peptides (ViraFEST assay). Oncomine TCR Beta short-read sequencing was applied to DNA from cultured CD4+ T cells. TCRdb ran MiXCR on the PCR reads and lists one entry per CDR3 protein. The sample has more than 15,000 distinct CDR3 sequences; 44% are singletons. Trimming stripped 6 bases from V and 4 bases from J, with 22 bases between. The CDR3 has 16 amino acids. CDR1 and CDR2 from the germline V gene are MNHEY and SMNVEV (reference sequence). This specimen comes from a study of vaccination and CD4 T cells after COVID-19.

Sequenced input: CD4+ T cells from blood, cultured in vitro. The V call is TRBV27, the J call TRBJ2-7, with D perhaps matching TRBD2 (5 bases). The TCR comes from a human donor who had recovered from COVID-19. CDR3 region: CASSPQRGRNSYEQYF. The CDR3 DNA reads TGTGCCAGCAGCCCCCAGCGTGGGAGAAACTCTTACGAGCAGTACTTC.